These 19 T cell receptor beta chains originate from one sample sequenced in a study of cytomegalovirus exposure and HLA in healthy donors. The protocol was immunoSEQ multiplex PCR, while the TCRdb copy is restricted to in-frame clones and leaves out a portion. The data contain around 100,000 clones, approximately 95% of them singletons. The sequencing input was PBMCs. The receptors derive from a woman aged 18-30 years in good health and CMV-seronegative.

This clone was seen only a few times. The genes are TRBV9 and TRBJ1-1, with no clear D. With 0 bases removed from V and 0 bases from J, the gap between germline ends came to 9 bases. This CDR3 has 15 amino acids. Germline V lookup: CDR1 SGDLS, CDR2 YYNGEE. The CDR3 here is CASSVAPGMNTEAFF. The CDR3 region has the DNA TGTGCCAGCAGCGTAGCCCCGGGGATGAACACTGAAGCTTTCTTT.

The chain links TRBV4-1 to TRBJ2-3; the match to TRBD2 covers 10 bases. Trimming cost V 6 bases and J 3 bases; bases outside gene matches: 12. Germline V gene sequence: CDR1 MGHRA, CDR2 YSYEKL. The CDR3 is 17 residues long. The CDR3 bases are TGCGCCAGCAGACCACGGGTCGGGACTAGCGTGACAGATACGCAGTATTTT. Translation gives CASRPRVGTSVTDTQYF.

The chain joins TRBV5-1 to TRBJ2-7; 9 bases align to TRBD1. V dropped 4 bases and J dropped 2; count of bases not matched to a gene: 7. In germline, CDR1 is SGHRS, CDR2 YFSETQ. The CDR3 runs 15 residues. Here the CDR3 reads CASSGGTGITYEQYF. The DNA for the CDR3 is TGCGCCAGCAGCGGCGGGACAGGGATTACCTACGAGCAGTACTTC.

The chain's CDR3 is CASSLLSGTERHQPQHF. The CDR3 nucleotides are TGTGCCAGCAGCTTACTTTCCGGGACAGAGAGGCATCAGCCCCAGCATTTT. The chain has TRBV7-6 and TRBJ1-5; the match to TRBD1 covers 7 bases. The CDR3 totals 17 residues. The V and J ends lost 2 bases and 5 bases, in that order; junction bases with no gene match: 12. The germline gives CDR1 SGHVS, CDR2 FNYEAQ.

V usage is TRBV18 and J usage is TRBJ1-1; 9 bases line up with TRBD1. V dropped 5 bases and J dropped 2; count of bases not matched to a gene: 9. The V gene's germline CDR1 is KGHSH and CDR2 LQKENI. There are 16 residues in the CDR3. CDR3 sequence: CASSSRRGQGNTEAFF. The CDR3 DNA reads TGTGCCAGCTCATCCCGCCGGGGACAGGGTAACACTGAAGCTTTCTTT.

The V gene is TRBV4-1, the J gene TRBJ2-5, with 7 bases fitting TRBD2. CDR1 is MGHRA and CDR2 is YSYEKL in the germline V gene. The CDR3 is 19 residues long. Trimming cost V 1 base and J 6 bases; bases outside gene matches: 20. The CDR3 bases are TGCGCCAGCAGCCAAGGAGCGGGGCTCCCTGGTTTTGGTGTCAAGACCCAGTACTTC. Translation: CASSQGAGLPGFGVKTQYF.

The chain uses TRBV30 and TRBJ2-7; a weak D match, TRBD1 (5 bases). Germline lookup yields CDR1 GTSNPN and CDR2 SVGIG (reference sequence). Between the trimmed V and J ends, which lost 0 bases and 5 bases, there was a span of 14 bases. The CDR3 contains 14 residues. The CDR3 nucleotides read TGTGCCTGGAGTGTTGGGCAGGGAACCCACGAGCAGTACTTC. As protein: CAWSVGQGTHEQYF.

In DNA, the CDR3 is TGTGCCAGCAGCAACTCCCGGGACAGGGATACTGGCTATGGCTACACCTTC. It codes for CASSNSRDRDTGYGYTF. The chain employs TRBV9 and TRBJ1-2; TRBD1 aligns across 9 bases. V lost 4 bases, J lost 4 bases, and 14 bases stayed unmatched. CDR3 size: 17 residues. The V gene's germline CDR1 is SGDLS and CDR2 YYNGEE.

This chain's CDR3 is CASSSGTSGSPYNEQFF. The CDR3 DNA is TGTGCCAGCAGCTCCGGGACTAGCGGGAGTCCGTACAATGAGCAGTTCTTC. This chain uses TRBV9 with TRBJ2-1; 14 nucleotides line up with TRBD2. In germline, CDR1 is SGDLS, CDR2 YYNGEE. This CDR3 region has 17 residues. V trimming: 4 bases; J trimming: 4 bases; junction bases outside the gene matches: 7.

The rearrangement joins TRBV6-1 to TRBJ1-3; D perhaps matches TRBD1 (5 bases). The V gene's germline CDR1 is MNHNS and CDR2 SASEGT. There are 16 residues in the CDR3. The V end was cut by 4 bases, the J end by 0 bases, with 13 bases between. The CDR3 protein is CASSGTDSNSGNTIYF. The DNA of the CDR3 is TGTGCCAGCAGTGGGACCGACAGTAACTCTGGAAACACCATATATTTT.

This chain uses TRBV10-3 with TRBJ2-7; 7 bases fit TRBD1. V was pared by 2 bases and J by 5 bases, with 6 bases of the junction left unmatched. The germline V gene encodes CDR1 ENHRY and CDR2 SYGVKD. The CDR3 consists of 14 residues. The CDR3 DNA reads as TGTGCCATCAGTGAGGTGAGGGGGCTAAACGAGCAGTACTTC. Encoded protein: CAISEVRGLNEQYF.

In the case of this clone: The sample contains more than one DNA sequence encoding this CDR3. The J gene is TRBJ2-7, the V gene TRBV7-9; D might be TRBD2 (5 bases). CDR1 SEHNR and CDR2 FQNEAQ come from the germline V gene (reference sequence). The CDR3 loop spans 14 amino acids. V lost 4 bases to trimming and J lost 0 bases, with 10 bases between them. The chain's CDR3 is CASSSSGSSYEQYF. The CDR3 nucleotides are TGTGCCAGCAGCTCGAGCGGAAGCTCCTACGAGCAGTACTTC.

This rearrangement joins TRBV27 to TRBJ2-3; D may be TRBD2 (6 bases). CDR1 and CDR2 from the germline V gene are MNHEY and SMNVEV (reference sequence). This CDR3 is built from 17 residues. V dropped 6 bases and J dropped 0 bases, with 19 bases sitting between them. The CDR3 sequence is CASRYQDYLTSTDTQYF. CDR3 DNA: TGTGCCAGCAGGTACCAGGACTACCTCACTAGCACAGATACGCAGTATTTT.

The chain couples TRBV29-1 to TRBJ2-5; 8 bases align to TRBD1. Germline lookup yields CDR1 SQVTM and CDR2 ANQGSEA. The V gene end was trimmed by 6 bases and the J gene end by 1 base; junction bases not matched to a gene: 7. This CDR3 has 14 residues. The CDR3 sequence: CSVAGGAVQETQYF. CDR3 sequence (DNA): TGCAGCGTCGCAGGGGGCGCCGTCCAAGAGACCCAGTACTTC.

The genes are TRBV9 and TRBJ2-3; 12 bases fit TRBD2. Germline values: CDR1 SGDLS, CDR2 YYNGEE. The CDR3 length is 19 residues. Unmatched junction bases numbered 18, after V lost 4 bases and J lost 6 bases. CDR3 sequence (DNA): TGTGCCAGCAGCACCAGGACTAGCGGGACTTTAAAAGATAGGGATACGCAGTATTTT. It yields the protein CASSTRTSGTLKDRDTQYF.

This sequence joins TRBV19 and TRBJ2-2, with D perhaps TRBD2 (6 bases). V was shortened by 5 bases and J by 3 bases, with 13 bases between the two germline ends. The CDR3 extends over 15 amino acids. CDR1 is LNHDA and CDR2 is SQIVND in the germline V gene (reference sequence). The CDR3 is CASSSTGLYTGELFF. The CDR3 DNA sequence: TGTGCCAGTAGTTCAACGGGACTTTACACCGGGGAGCTGTTTTTT. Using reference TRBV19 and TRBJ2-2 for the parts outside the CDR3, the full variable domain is DGGITQSPKYLFRKEGQNVTLSCEQNLNHDAMYWYRQDPGQGLRLIYYSQIVNDFQKGDIAEGYSVSREKKESFPLTVTSAQKNPTAFYLCASSSTGLYTGELFFGEGSRLTVL.

The CDR3 here is CASSYTLGTQETQYF. CDR3 nucleotide sequence: TGCGCCAGCAGCTACACTCTAGGGACACAAGAGACCCAGTACTTC. The chain has TRBV4-1 and TRBJ2-5; a possible D gene is TRBD1 (6 bases). Deletions cut 5 bases from V and 2 bases from J, with 15 bases between. CDR3 size: 15 residues. CDR1 is MGHRA, CDR2 YSYEKL, per germline.

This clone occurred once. The CDR3 DNA follows: TGCGCCAGCAGAGAGCGGCCGTCGGGCGAGCAGTACTTC. It specifies CASRERPSGEQYF. The chain carries TRBV10-2 and TRBJ2-7, with a tentative D call TRBD2 (5 bases). V was clipped by 6 bases and J by 6 bases, with 15 bases between them. Germline CDR1 WSHSY, CDR2 SAAADI. The CDR3 is 13 residues long.

The DNA for the CDR3 is TGTGCCAGCAGCGCGCCGGGACAGGAAGAGACCCAGTACTTC. This translates into CASSAPGQEETQYF. The chain carries TRBV5-6 and TRBJ2-5; TRBD1 matches 8 bases. V dropped 4 bases and J dropped 3; count of bases not matched to a gene: 5. Germline assignment: CDR1 SGHDT and CDR2 YYEEEE. This CDR3 comprises 14 residues.